A single sample gave rise to the 21 T cell receptor beta chains below, sequenced in a study of T cell responses to AZD1222 COVID-19 vaccine. The repertoire was sequenced with immunoSEQ multiplex PCR; TCRdb's copy has only in-frame clones and lacks some. The sample lists 100,000 to 150,000 clones; about 90% were seen once. Source: peripheral blood, taken on day 0 of AZD1222 vaccination. These receptors were collected from an adult in good health.

This chain links TRBV7-2 with TRBJ2-7; no reliable D call. V lost 1 base and J 2 bases, leaving 15 bases between the germline ends. CDR3 size: 16 residues. The V gene's germline CDR1 is SGHTA and CDR2 FQGNSA. CDR3 DNA: TGTGCCAGCAGCTTAGTTCTCGGCTCTACTCCCTACGAGCAGTACTTC. Translating gives CASSLVLGSTPYEQYF.

V and J are TRBV5-4 and TRBJ2-3; D is tentatively TRBD1 or TRBD2 (5 bases each). This CDR3 is 16 amino acids long. Germline values: CDR1 SGHNT, CDR2 YYREEE (reference sequence). V was pared by 5 bases and J by 0 bases, with 16 bases between. In nucleotides, the CDR3 is TGTGCCAGCAGTCTGCGGACGGGGCGTAGCACAGATACGCAGTATTTT. Translating it yields CASSLRTGRSTDTQYF.

This chain links TRBV11-2 with TRBJ2-7; D is possibly TRBD1 or TRBD2 (6 bases each). V lost 1 base, J lost 7 bases, and 17 bases lay in between. Germline V gene sequence: CDR1 SGHAT, CDR2 FQNNGV. The CDR3 sequence is 15 residues long. CDR3 sequence: CASSLGVVGGDEQYF. CDR3 coding DNA: TGTGCCAGCAGCTTAGGAGTGGTCGGGGGCGATGAGCAGTACTTC.

The genes are TRBV9 and TRBJ2-7; 12 bases fit TRBD2. V shed 2 bases, J shed 3 bases, and the junction held 3 bases outside the gene matches. The CDR3 consists of 15 residues. CDR1 is SGDLS, CDR2 YYNGEE, per germline. The CDR3 bases are TGTGCCAGCAGCGTGGCTAGCGGGAGGGTCTACGAGCAGTACTTC. Its translation: CASSVASGRVYEQYF.

This rearrangement joins TRBV5-4 to TRBJ1-1; possibly TRBD1 for D (6 bases). Germline V gene data show CDR1 as SGHNT and CDR2 as YYREEE (reference sequence). Trimming shortened V by 0 bases and J by 4 bases, and 10 bases separated the two germline ends. The CDR3 extends over 14 amino acids. This CDR3 reads CASSLGGQSTEAFF. The CDR3 DNA follows: TGTGCCAGCAGCTTGGGCGGACAGTCCACTGAAGCTTTCTTT.

V is TRBV30 and J is TRBJ2-3; D might be TRBD2 (7 bases). The CDR3 has 15 amino acids. Germline V CDR1 and CDR2: GTSNPN, SVGIG (reference sequence). V shed 3 bases and J shed 5 bases, with 18 bases lying between them. The CDR3 reads CAWRRGGGPRDTQYF. CDR3 bases: TGTGCCTGGAGAAGGGGCGGGGGCCCTCGAGATACGCAGTATTTT.

This clone was observed once. This chain uses TRBV5-1 with TRBJ2-6; 11 bases agree with TRBD1. The germline V gene has CDR1 SGHRS and CDR2 YFSETQ. V dropped 4 bases and J dropped 0; count of bases not matched to a gene: 12. This CDR3 has 20 residues. CDR3: CASSERDRGNSHSGANVLTF. CDR3 DNA sequence: TGCGCCAGCAGCGAACGGGACAGGGGGAATTCTCACTCTGGGGCCAACGTCCTGACTTTC.

The chain links TRBV7-8 to TRBJ1-3, with a weak D call TRBD1 (5 bases). CDR1 is SGHVS and CDR2 is FQNEAQ in the germline V gene. Trimming removed 2 bases at V and 0 bases at J, with 11 bases between. The CDR3 contains 16 residues. The CDR3 nucleotides read TGTGCCAGCAGCTTAAGCAGGGTTCCCTCTGGAAACACCATATATTTT. This translates into CASSLSRVPSGNTIYF.

The DNA for the CDR3 is TGTGCCAGCAGCTTAAGGACAGGGACCCATGAGCAGTTCTTC. Its protein product is CASSLRTGTHEQFF. This chain connects TRBV9 to TRBJ2-1; 8 bases match TRBD1. Germline loops: CDR1 SGDLS, CDR2 YYNGEE. Trimming cost V 4 bases and J 8 bases; bases outside gene matches: 8. The CDR3 consists of 14 residues.

In DNA form, the CDR3 reads TGCGCCAGCAGCTGGGGGGGATGTCGGGCCCAGCATTTT. It codes for CASSWGGCRAQHF. V is TRBV10-1 and J is TRBJ1-5; D might be TRBD1 (5 bases). The CDR3 has 13 amino acids. Trimming stripped 6 bases from V and 11 bases from J, with 17 bases between. CDR1 and CDR2 (germline): WNHNN, SYGVQD (reference sequence).

The chain uses TRBV7-9 and TRBJ2-3, with TRBD2 matching over 7 bases. Germline loops: CDR1 SEHNR, CDR2 FQNEAQ (reference sequence). After removal of 1 base from V and 5 bases from J, the junction contained 6 bases not matched to a gene. There are 15 residues in the CDR3. CDR3 in amino acids: CASSLGTSWGDTQYF. In nucleotides, the CDR3 is TGTGCCAGCAGCTTAGGGACTAGTTGGGGAGATACGCAGTATTTT.

This clone appeared a single time. The chain combines TRBV28 with TRBJ2-7; weak D call: TRBD2 (5 bases). The CDR3 has 13 residues. Trimming left V 11 bases short and J 0 bases short, with 14 bases between. From germline, CDR1 is MDHEN and CDR2 SYDVKM. The DNA for the CDR3 is TGTGCCGTTGGCGGGCCCGGCTCCTACGAGCAGTACTTC. This encodes CAVGGPGSYEQYF.

The V gene is TRBV18, the J gene TRBJ1-2, with unresolved D. The CDR3 covers 15 residues. The V end was cut by 2 bases, the J end by 5 bases, with 15 bases between. CDR1 KGHSH and CDR2 LQKENI come from the germline V gene. The CDR3 DNA sequence: TGTGCCAGCTCACCAAATGGAGGAAAATCTTATGGCTACACCTTC. Its translation: CASSPNGGKSYGYTF.

The chain is built from TRBV19 and TRBJ2-3, with 7 bases aligning to TRBD1. Losses at the gene ends were 9 bases for V and 3 bases for J; bases not matched to a gene: 6. In germline, CDR1 is LNHDA, CDR2 SQIVND (reference sequence). This CDR3 has 13 amino acids. The CDR3 sequence is CASTQQGTDTQYF. Written as DNA, the CDR3 is TGTGCCAGCACCCAACAGGGGACAGATACGCAGTATTTT.

This clone was seen just once. The chain is built from TRBV7-2 and TRBJ2-5; a weak D match, TRBD2 (5 bases). This CDR3 has 14 residues. Germline CDR1 reads SGHTA; CDR2 reads FQGNSA. The V end was cut by 5 bases, the J end by 2 bases, with 12 bases between. The CDR3 is CASSGGGWQETQYF. In DNA, the CDR3 is TGTGCCAGCAGCGGAGGCGGGTGGCAAGAGACCCAGTACTTC.

The V gene is TRBV2, the J gene TRBJ2-7, with 9 bases lining up with TRBD1. Germline lookup yields CDR1 SNHLY and CDR2 FYNNEI. The V and J ends lost 5 bases and 6 bases, in that order; junction bases with no gene match: 11. CDR3 size: 15 residues. The CDR3 loop is CASSLRQGGSGEQYF. The CDR3 DNA follows: TGTGCCAGCAGTTTGAGACAGGGGGGCAGTGGCGAGCAGTACTTC.

This chain uses TRBV5-4 with TRBJ1-2, with 8 bases that match TRBD1. In germline, CDR1 is SGHNT, CDR2 YYREEE (reference sequence). Trimming took 0 bases from V and 4 from J; bases not matched to a gene: 5. The CDR3 spans 15 residues. The CDR3: CASSLGTGRFYGYTF. CDR3 DNA: TGTGCCAGCAGCTTGGGGACAGGGAGATTCTATGGCTACACCTTC. Using reference TRBV5-4 and TRBJ1-2 for the parts outside the CDR3, the full variable domain is ETGVTQSPTHLIKTRGQQVTLRCSSQSGHNTVSWYQQALGQGPQFIFQYYREEENGRGNFPPRFSGLQFPNYSSELNVNALELDDSALYLCASSLGTGRFYGYTFGSGTRLTVV.

The chain uses TRBV5-1 and TRBJ2-1; no clear D. Looked up from germline, CDR1 is SGHRS and CDR2 is YFSETQ. CDR3 length: 13 amino acids. The V end lost 6 bases, the J end lost 5 bases, and 12 bases lay between the germline ends. In DNA form, the CDR3 reads TGCGCCAGCACCCAGATCTTAAACAATGAGCAGTTCTTC. Translating it yields CASTQILNNEQFF. The full variable domain, rest sourced from reference TRBV5-1 and TRBJ2-1, is KAGVTQTPRYLIKTRGQQVTLSCSPISGHRSVSWYQQTPGQGLQFLFEYFSETQRNKGNFPGRFSGRQFSNSRSEMNVSTLELGDSALYLCASTQILNNEQFFGPGTRLTVL.

V is TRBV29-1 and J is TRBJ1-5; a weak D match, TRBD1 (6 bases). CDR3 length equals 14 residues. With 7 bases removed from V and 1 base from J, the gap between germline ends came to 14 bases. The germline V gene has CDR1 SQVTM and CDR2 ANQGSEA. The CDR3 loop is CSAGEGVSNQPQHF. The CDR3 coding sequence is TGCAGCGCCGGGGAGGGGGTAAGCAATCAGCCCCAGCATTTT. The complete variable domain, with remaining parts taken from reference TRBV29-1 and TRBJ1-5, reads SAVISQKPSRDICQRGTSLTIQCQVDSQVTMMFWYRQQPGQSLTLIATANQGSEATYESGFVIDKFPISRPNLTFSTLTVSNMSPEDSSIYLCSAGEGVSNQPQHFGDGTRLSIL.

CDR3 nucleotide sequence: TGTGCCAGCAGTTTATCACTTGGAGGGCCCGTCCAGAACCTCCACTTT. The encoded protein is CASSLSLGGPVQNLHF. This chain links TRBV28 with TRBJ1-6; no clear D gene. Per the germline V gene, CDR1 is MDHEN and CDR2 is SYDVKM. The CDR3 length is 16 residues. Trimming left V 1 base short and J 15 bases short, with 22 bases between.

This chain links TRBV2 with TRBJ2-3, with D perhaps TRBD2 (6 bases). CDR1 is SNHLY, CDR2 FYNNEI, per germline. The CDR3 is 14 residues long. The V end lost 7 bases, the J end lost 4 bases, and 15 bases lay between the germline ends. The CDR3 DNA reads as TGTGCCAGCAAGGAGGGGCCGGTCGCAGATACGCAGTATTTT. The encoded protein is CASKEGPVADTQYF.